The next 18 T cell receptor beta chains were all read from a single sample in a study of blood T cells in healthy people across ages. Primers used in a second PCR of about 7 to 12 cycles were a sample-barcoded 5' primer and a J-beta primer mix. TCRdb used MiXCR to reprocess the 5' RACE reads, holding one entry per CDR3 protein. The table shows fewer than 750,000 distinct CDR3 sequences, with approximately 52% occurring only once. Sequencing used blood. The receptor set was obtained from a woman aged 80 or older in good health.

This clonotype has a handful of counts. The chain employs TRBV12-3 or TRBV12-4 and TRBJ1-6; D gene unclear. The V gene lost 5 bases and the J gene lost 10 bases, with 15 bases spanning the gap. The CDR3 sequence is 14 residues long. The CDR3 region has the DNA TGTGCCAGCAGTCCCACCAGGAATTCCTCACCCCTCCACTTT. Its translation is CASSPTRNSSPLHF.

Comments on this clonotype: This could be a read error, since a much larger clone is one nucleotide away. V is TRBV14 and J is TRBJ2-1; weak D call: TRBD1 (5 bases). Near its end, the DNA agrees better with TRBJ2-7, so the J call may be wrong. The CDR3 is 15 residues long. Germline V lookup: CDR1 SGHDN, CDR2 FVKESK. The CDR3: CASSQVAGNYNEQYF. The CDR3 DNA follows: TGTGCCAGCAGCCAAGTCGCAGGGAACTACAATGAGCAGTACTTC.

To note about this clonotype: Just one base apart from a much larger clone, this may be a read error. The chain joins TRBV3-1 to TRBJ2-4; the D call may be TRBD1 or TRBD2 (5 bases each). Matching the DNA end better, TRBJ2-7 makes the J call doubtful. This CDR3 has 15 amino acids. CDR1 and CDR2 (germline): LGHDT, YNNKEL (reference sequence). CDR3 loop: CASSYGAVASYEQYF. CDR3 nucleotides: TGTGCCAGCAGCTACGGGGCAGTCGCCAGTTACGAGCAGTACTTC.

This chain connects TRBV6-5 to TRBJ2-4; 9 bases agree with TRBD2. TRBJ2-7 explains the end of the DNA better; the J call may be wrong. Germline CDR1 MNHEY, CDR2 SVGAGI. CDR3 length: 15 residues. CDR3 amino acids: CASSYGGGLAGEQYF. The CDR3 bases are TGTGCCAGCAGTTACGGTGGGGGACTAGCAGGCGAGCAGTACTTC.

J is TRBJ2-3 and V is TRBV28, with 7 bases identical to TRBD2. The CDR3 is 15 residues long. J was trimmed by 2 bases and V by 8 bases; bases with no gene match: 10. Germline V gene data show CDR1 as MDHEN and CDR2 as SYDVKM. CDR3 amino acids: CASSWAAGVTDTQYF. In DNA form, the CDR3 reads TGTGCCAGCTCCTGGGCGGCGGGGGTCACAGATACGCAGTATTTT.

A note on this clonotype: This may stem from a read error, because a much larger clone lies one nucleotide away. The chain combines TRBV29-1 with TRBJ2-5, with TRBD2 matching 8 bases. The CDR3 consists of 12 residues. Germline CDR1 reads SQVTM; CDR2 reads ANQGSEA. The CDR3 DNA is TGCGGCGCCACTAGCGGCCAAGAGACCCAGTACTTC. Its protein product is CGATSGQETQYF.

This clonotype was counted a few times. A much larger clone differs by one base, so this may be a read error. The chain has TRBV9 and TRBJ2-5; D is perhaps TRBD1 (5 bases). With 2 bases removed from V and 5 bases from J, the gap between germline ends came to 10 bases. Germline V gene data show CDR1 as SGDLS and CDR2 as YYNGEE. The CDR3 spans 13 residues. The CDR3 region is CASSVRTRETQYF. The CDR3 region has the DNA TGTGCCAGCAGCGTCAGGACAAGGGAGACCCAGTACTTC.

This chain connects TRBV6-5 to TRBJ1-2, with D possibly being TRBD1 (5 bases). V dropped 5 bases and J dropped 8 bases, with 15 bases sitting between them. The CDR3 spans 13 residues. CDR1 is MNHEY and CDR2 is SVGAGI in the germline V gene. In DNA form, the CDR3 reads TGTGCCAGCAGTCAGGGCGGCGGAAGAGGCTACACCTTC. This gives the protein CASSQGGGRGYTF.

The rearrangement uses TRBV5-1 and TRBJ1-1; D possibly corresponds to TRBD1 (5 bases). In germline, CDR1 is SGHRS, CDR2 YFSETQ. V dropped 5 bases and J dropped 4 bases, with 18 bases sitting between them. This CDR3 contains 15 residues. This CDR3 reads CASRWGEAERTEAFF. The DNA for the CDR3 is TGCGCCAGCAGGTGGGGGGAGGCGGAACGCACTGAAGCTTTCTTT.

The gene calls are TRBV5-1 and TRBJ1-1; the match to TRBD1 covers 8 bases. Trimming took 2 bases from V and 5 from J; bases not matched to a gene: 5. CDR1 is SGHRS, CDR2 YFSETQ, per germline. CDR3 length equals 14 residues. CDR3 coding DNA: TGCGCCAGCAGCTTACAGGGGGAGGGAACTGAAGCTTTCTTT. This translates into CASSLQGEGTEAFF.

This clonotype was found many times. This chain joins TRBV29-1 and TRBJ2-3; unclear D gene. In germline, CDR1 is SQVTM, CDR2 ANQGSEA. This CDR3 spans 13 amino acids. Trimming left V 4 bases short and J 2 bases short, with 10 bases between. Written as DNA, the CDR3 is TGCAGCGTTGCTTTTACCTCCACAGATACGCAGTATTTT. It specifies CSVAFTSTDTQYF.

The V gene is TRBV20-1, the J gene TRBJ2-5; TRBD1 matches 8 bases. The J call may not be correct, given that the DNA end is closer to TRBJ2-7. The germline CDR1 and CDR2 sequences are DFQATT and SNEGSKA (reference sequence). This CDR3 is built from 13 residues. CDR3 nucleotides: TGCAGTGCTAGAGGGGACAGGTCCCACGAGCAGTACTTC. It specifies CSARGDRSHEQYF.

In the case of this clonotype: With a much larger clone just one base away, this may be a read error. The chain employs TRBV7-2 and TRBJ2-1, with 8 bases aligning to TRBD1. TRBJ2-7 explains the end of the DNA better; the J call may be wrong. Per germline, CDR1 SGHTA and CDR2 FQGNSA. The length of the CDR3 is 15 residues. CDR3 coding DNA: TGTGCCAGCAGCTTAGACCAGGGGGCGTACAATGAGCAGTACTTC. Its protein is CASSLDQGAYNEQYF.

This clonotype has only a few counts. V usage is TRBV5-1 and J usage is TRBJ1-5, with 7 positions matching TRBD1. The junction had 13 bases not matched to a gene; V was cut back by 7 bases and J by 3 bases. The V gene's germline CDR1 is SGHRS and CDR2 YFSETQ. The CDR3 loop spans 16 amino acids. The CDR3 spells CASAEGGAGNNQPQHF. The CDR3 nucleotides are TGCGCCAGCGCCGAAGGGGGCGCAGGCAACAATCAGCCCCAGCATTTT.

This clonotype was observed at least ten times. V gene TRBV19 combines with J gene TRBJ2-1; 7 bases are a match to TRBD1. The germline gives CDR1 LNHDA, CDR2 SQIVND (reference sequence). V shed 2 bases, J shed 6 bases, and the junction held 1 base outside the gene matches. The CDR3 has 13 amino acids. CDR3 loop: CASSIQGVNEQFF. Here the CDR3 DNA reads TGTGCCAGTAGTATACAGGGGGTCAATGAGCAGTTCTTC.

This clonotype was counted ten times or more. The chain couples TRBV4-2 to TRBJ2-7; a weak D match, TRBD2 (6 bases). V was clipped by 0 bases and J by 6 bases, with 12 bases between them. Germline CDR1 LGHNA, CDR2 YNFKEQ. The CDR3 consists of 14 residues. DNA for the CDR3: TGTGCCAGCAGCCAAGATAGAGGGACTCTCGAGCAGTACTTC. Its protein is CASSQDRGTLEQYF.

The chain couples TRBV5-3 to TRBJ2-7; no clear D. TRBV5-3 is an open reading frame, and its role is uncertain. The ends were cut back, 4 bases at V and 2 bases at J, with 13 bases in the middle. The CDR3 length is 14 residues. The CDR3: CARSAGQKTYEQYF. The CDR3 nucleotides read TGTGCCAGAAGCGCCGGGCAGAAGACCTACGAGCAGTACTTC.

Worth noting for this clonotype: A read error is possible here, since a much larger clone lies one base away. The CDR3 DNA sequence: TGTGCCAGCACGCTAGCGGGAGATTTGAATGAGCAGTTCTTC. It codes for CASTLAGDLNEQFF. The genes are TRBV28 and TRBJ2-1; 10 nucleotides align to TRBD2. Germline assignment: CDR1 MDHEN and CDR2 SYDVKM. Trimming removed 7 bases from V and 7 bases from J; junction bases left unmatched: 7. The CDR3 sequence is 14 residues long.